This TCR beta chain was recovered during a study of beta chain features in type 1 diabetes. Whole-study results and caveats: The similarity of naive, central memory and Treg TCRB repertoires appeared greater among patients than among healthy donors. In patients and controls equally, PCR might favor templates that are shorter. For TCRB rearrangement, an influence of HLA type remained unresolved here. All four CD4+ subsets of Type 1 diabetes patients contained TCRB CDR3s that were moderately but significantly shorter.

A few counts support this clone. Its specificity is not known. CDR1 and CDR2 from the germline V gene are SGHTA and FQGTGA. Trimming stripped 6 bases from V and 4 bases from J, with 8 bases between. CDR3 length: 12 amino acids. The study reverse transcribed the entire isolated RNA, so it sequenced expressed TCRB transcripts. Only in-frame clones appear in the TCRdb table, and some are missing; sequencing was by immunoSEQ multiplex PCR. The table has hundreds of thousands of clones, roughly 16% seen once. This TCR came from a man between 18 and 35 years old in good health. This chain links TRBV7-3 with TRBJ2-3; the D gene is possibly TRBD1 (6 bases). Input material: naive CD4+ T cells from blood. This CDR3 reads CASSQGSDTQYF. CDR3 coding DNA: TGTGCCAGCAGTCAGGGGTCAGATACGCAGTATTTT.